The source of this T cell receptor beta chain is a study of blood T cells in healthy people across ages. Study-wide results and caveats: Nothing was known about donor CMV status, and this possibly confounded expanded clonotype changes.

The CDR3 totals 14 residues. The V segment lost 3 bases and the J segment 2 bases; nucleotides outside the gene matches: 1. Per germline, CDR1 SGHRS and CDR2 YFSETQ. As concerns this clonotype: Its antigen remains unidentified.

The authors extracted at least 6 micrograms of total RNA per sample. The authors ran a second PCR of 7 to 11 cycles using a sample-barcoded 5' primer and a J-beta primer mix. Via MiXCR, TCRdb re-called the 5' RACE reads, giving one row per CDR3 protein. The repertoire holds hundreds of thousands of distinct CDR3 sequences, with roughly 50% as singletons. V usage is TRBV5-1 and J usage is TRBJ2-3, with 9 bases that match TRBD2. The clonotype comes from a man older than 75 in good health. Sequencing was done on a sample of blood. CDR3 sequence reads: CASSSSGVTDTQYF. The CDR3 DNA follows: TGCGCCAGCAGCTCTAGCGGGGTCACAGATACGCAGTATTTT. Based on the CDR3 plus reference TRBV5-1 and TRBJ2-3, the full variable domain is KAGVTQTPRYLIKTRGQQVTLSCSPISGHRSVSWYQQTPGQGLQFLFEYFSETQRNKGNFPGRFSGRQFSNSRSEMNVSTLELGDSALYLCASSSSGVTDTQYFGPGTRLTVL.